This T cell receptor beta chain comes out of a study of CD8+ T cells in alopecia areata. The sample holds a few counts of this clone. This CDR3 is 11 amino acids long. Per germline, CDR1 MNHEY and CDR2 SVGAGI. The V end lost 6 bases, the J end lost 7 bases, and 7 bases lay between the germline ends. Sequencing used cDNA as its template, made by extracting RNA and reverse transcribing it. Produced via immunoSEQ multiplex PCR; TCRdb's table is partial and in-frame only. The table records some 80,000 clones, about 71% of them present only once. Treatment of the sample: oral pan-JAK inhibitor, 5-10 mg twice daily.

This clonotype originated in a human donor with alopecia areata. Sequenced material: CD8+ T cells sorted from blood, taken at week 24, from a patient treated with tofacitinib. This chain joins TRBV6-5 and TRBJ2-1; the D gene is possibly TRBD1 (6 bases). The DNA for the CDR3 is TGTGCCAGCAGAGGGGGAAATGAGCAGTTCTTC. Protein: CASRGGNEQFF.